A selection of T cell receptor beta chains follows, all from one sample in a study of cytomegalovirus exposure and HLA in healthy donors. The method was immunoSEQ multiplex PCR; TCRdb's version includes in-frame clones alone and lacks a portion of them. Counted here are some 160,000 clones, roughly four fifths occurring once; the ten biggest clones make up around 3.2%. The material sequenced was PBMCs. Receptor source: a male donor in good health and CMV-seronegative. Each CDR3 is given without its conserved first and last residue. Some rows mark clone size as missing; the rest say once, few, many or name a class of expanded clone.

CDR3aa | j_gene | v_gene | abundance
ASSWGLARNNEQF | TRBJ2-1 | TRBV5-4 | -
ASSPQRTGADTQY | TRBJ2-3 | TRBV28 | -
ASSIDSAPYNEQF | TRBJ2-1 | TRBV19 | -
ASSTLQGQETQY | TRBJ2-5 | TRBV7-9 | -
ATILTTGVSNQPQH | TRBJ1-5 | TRBV28 | -
ASSYSTASDTQY | TRBJ2-3 | TRBV6-5 | -
ASSIAGTYGYT | TRBJ1-2 | TRBV19 | -
SASLSGAAF | TRBJ1-1 | TRBV20-1 | -
ASSGSQEAGANVLT | TRBJ2-6 | TRBV5-6 | once
ASSQDPDRYTEAF | TRBJ1-1 | TRBV4-1 | once
ASSQGGLGRLNTEAF | TRBJ1-1 | TRBV4-1 | few
ATSRDRGQETQY | TRBJ2-5 | TRBV15 | -
ASSLVYGLADYNEQF | TRBJ2-1 | TRBV11-2 | -
ASRRTGESHYGYT | TRBJ1-2 | TRBV27 | -
ASSQDRNNSPLH | TRBJ1-6 | TRBV18 | -
ASSGRQGVNEAF | TRBJ1-1 | TRBV27 | -
ASSLEGGVYT | TRBJ1-2 | TRBV7-9 | few
SARGPYEQY | - | TRBV20-1 | once
ASARGHNGELF | TRBJ2-2 | TRBV19 | -
ASSFDRESSYEQY | TRBJ2-7 | TRBV7-2 | -
ASSETTGNTEAF | TRBJ1-1 | TRBV5-1 | few
ASSLGQGNYGYT | TRBJ1-2 | TRBV5-4 | few
ASSVTSGISEQY | TRBJ2-7 | TRBV9 | -
ASSVLGRYYGYT | TRBJ1-2 | TRBV9 | -
ATVEWSSYNEQF | TRBJ2-1 | TRBV2 | -
ASSYTGRADTQY | TRBJ2-3 | TRBV6-5 | -
ASSQGTSGRDEQY | TRBJ2-7 | TRBV4-1 | -
ASSTAGGGAGETQY | TRBJ2-5 | TRBV5-4 | -
ASSPDRGSPLH | TRBJ1-6 | TRBV6-6 | -
ASSYSAVGRSYEQY | - | TRBV6-5 | -
ASSLIAGYQETQY | TRBJ2-5 | TRBV5-5 | -
ASSLQGTGTGELF | TRBJ2-2 | TRBV7-9 | -
ASSLASAGAQTQY | TRBJ2-5 | TRBV7-2 | -
ASSLSGTSGRWAGELF | TRBJ2-2 | TRBV11-2 | few
ASSPDRGDTGELF | TRBJ2-2 | TRBV6-5 | -
ASARVYYGYT | TRBJ1-2 | TRBV6-1 | -
ASSLTSGSGYEQY | - | TRBV28 | -
ASSLGQGSGLTEAF | TRBJ1-1 | TRBV5-4 | -
ASSVDDSWQPQH | TRBJ1-5 | TRBV9 | -
ASSSDTDQETQY | TRBJ2-5 | TRBV7-8 | -
ASSPSRLAWIYNEQF | TRBJ2-1 | TRBV2 | -
ASSSVDSFYGYT | TRBJ1-2 | TRBV28 | -
ASSGTGAEDTQY | TRBJ2-3 | TRBV2 | -
ASSRTSGASQETQY | TRBJ2-5 | TRBV7-2 | -
ASSSSGIRQETQY | TRBJ2-5 | TRBV7-6 | -
ASSYTGGLEQY | TRBJ2-7 | TRBV19 | -
ASSLGSGGADTQY | TRBJ2-3 | TRBV7-2 | -
ASSQWTGANTEAF | TRBJ1-1 | TRBV14 | -